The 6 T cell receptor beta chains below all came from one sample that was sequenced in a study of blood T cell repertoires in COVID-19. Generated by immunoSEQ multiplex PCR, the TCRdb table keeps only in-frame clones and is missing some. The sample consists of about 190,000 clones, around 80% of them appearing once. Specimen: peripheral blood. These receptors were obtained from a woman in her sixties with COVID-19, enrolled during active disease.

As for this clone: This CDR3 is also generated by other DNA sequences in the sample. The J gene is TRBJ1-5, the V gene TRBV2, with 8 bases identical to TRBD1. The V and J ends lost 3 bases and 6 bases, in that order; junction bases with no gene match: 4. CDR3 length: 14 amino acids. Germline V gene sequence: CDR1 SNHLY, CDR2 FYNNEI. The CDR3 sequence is CASSEVRGLQPQHF. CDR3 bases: TGTGCCAGCAGTGAGGTCAGGGGGCTTCAGCCCCAGCATTTT.

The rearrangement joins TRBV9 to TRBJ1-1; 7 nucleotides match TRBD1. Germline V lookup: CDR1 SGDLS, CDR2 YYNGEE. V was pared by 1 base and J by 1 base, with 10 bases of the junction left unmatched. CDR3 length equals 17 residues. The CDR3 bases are TGTGCCAGCAGCGTAAGGACAGGATATGAAGGGAACACTGAAGCTTTCTTT. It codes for CASSVRTGYEGNTEAFF.

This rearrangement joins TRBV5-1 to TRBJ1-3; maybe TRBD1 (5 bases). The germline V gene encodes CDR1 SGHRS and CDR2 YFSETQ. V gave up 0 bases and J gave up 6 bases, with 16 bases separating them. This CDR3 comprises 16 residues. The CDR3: CASSLEPGLLVNTIYF. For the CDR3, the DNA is TGCGCCAGCAGCTTGGAACCGGGACTCCTAGTAAACACCATATATTTT.

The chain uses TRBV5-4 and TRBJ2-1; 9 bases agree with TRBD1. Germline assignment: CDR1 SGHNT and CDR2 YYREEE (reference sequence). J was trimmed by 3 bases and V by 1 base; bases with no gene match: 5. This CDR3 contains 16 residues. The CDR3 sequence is CASSLIGTGIYNEQFF. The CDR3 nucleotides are TGTGCCAGCAGCTTGATTGGGACAGGGATCTACAATGAGCAGTTCTTC.

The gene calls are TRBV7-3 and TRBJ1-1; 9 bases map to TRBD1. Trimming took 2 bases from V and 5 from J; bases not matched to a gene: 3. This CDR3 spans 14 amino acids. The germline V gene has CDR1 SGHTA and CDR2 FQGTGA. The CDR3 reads CASSLRDRETEAFF. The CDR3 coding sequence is TGTGCCAGCAGCTTACGGGACAGGGAGACTGAAGCTTTCTTT.

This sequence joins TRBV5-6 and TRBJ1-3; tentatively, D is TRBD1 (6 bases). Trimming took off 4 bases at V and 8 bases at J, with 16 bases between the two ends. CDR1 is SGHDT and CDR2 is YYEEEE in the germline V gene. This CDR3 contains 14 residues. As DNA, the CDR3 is TGTGCCAGCAGCCCCTTTAGCAGGGGAGACACCATATATTTT. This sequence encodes CASSPFSRGDTIYF.